The next 24 T cell receptor beta chains were all read from a single sample in a study of T cell changes during pregnancy in multiple sclerosis. Sequencing used immunoSEQ multiplex PCR; TCRdb keeps in-frame clones, though not all of them. The sample holds 60,000 to 75,000 clones, roughly nine tenths seen once. The source was peripheral blood, collected before pregnancy. These receptors all stem from a female donor with multiple sclerosis, enrolled in a pregnancy study.

This chain connects TRBV7-3 to TRBJ1-2; D might be TRBD1 (6 bases). In germline, CDR1 is SGHTA, CDR2 FQGTGA. CDR3 length: 13 residues. The germline V and J ends were trimmed by 2 bases and 2 bases, with 6 bases remaining between them. This CDR3 reads CASSLGQNYGYTF. The CDR3 region has the DNA TGTGCCAGCAGCTTAGGACAGAACTATGGCTACACCTTC.

The chain carries TRBV7-6 and TRBJ2-3; 8 positions agree with TRBD1. This CDR3 region has 16 residues. V trimming: 1 base; J trimming: 1 base; junction bases outside the gene matches: 4. Germline CDR1 SGHVS, CDR2 FNYEAQ. This chain's CDR3 is CASSLEQGAGTDTQYF. In DNA form, the CDR3 reads TGTGCCAGCAGCTTAGAGCAGGGGGCGGGCACAGATACGCAGTATTTT.

The chain uses TRBV4-1 and TRBJ1-6; possible D gene TRBD1, 5 bases. This CDR3 has 18 residues. V was trimmed by 2 bases and J by 7 bases, leaving 21 bases between them. Looked up from germline, CDR1 is MGHRA and CDR2 is YSYEKL. This chain's CDR3 is CASSQRGGQGPPNSPLHF. CDR3 sequence (DNA): TGCGCCAGCAGCCAACGAGGAGGGCAGGGCCCACCGAATTCACCCCTCCACTTT.

The chain combines TRBV7-2 with TRBJ2-7, with 9 bases that match TRBD1. Germline V lookup: CDR1 SGHTA, CDR2 FQGNSA. This CDR3 contains 16 residues. Germline trimming cut 5 bases from V and 6 bases from J; bases unmatched to any gene: 14. The CDR3 region has the DNA TGTGCCAGCAGCCCATTAAACCCGGGGACAGGGAGCGAGCAGTACTTC. Its protein product is CASSPLNPGTGSEQYF. Full variable domain (outside the CDR3, taken from reference TRBV7-2 and TRBJ2-7): GAGVSQSPSNKVTEKGKDVELRCDPISGHTALYWYRQSLGQGLEFLIYFQGNSAPDKSGLPSDRFSAERTGGSVSTLTIQRTQQEDSAVYLCASSPLNPGTGSEQYFGPGTRLTVT.

The rearrangement links TRBV9 to TRBJ1-3; D possibly corresponds to TRBD1 (5 bases). The CDR3 runs to 17 residues. V was pared by 3 bases and J by 0 bases, with 16 bases between. Germline lookup yields CDR1 SGDLS and CDR2 YYNGEE. The CDR3 reads CASSAGLTLSSGNTIYF. CDR3 coding DNA: TGTGCCAGCAGCGCGGGACTTACCCTTAGCTCTGGAAACACCATATATTTT.

The V and J genes are TRBV2 and TRBJ1-5, with D tentatively TRBD1 (5 bases). CDR1 SNHLY and CDR2 FYNNEI come from the germline V gene. This CDR3 contains 13 residues. V lost 8 bases and J lost 4, with 12 bases in between. CDR3 DNA: TGTGCCAGCCTACAGGCTTTGAATCAGCCCCAGCATTTT. Translated: CASLQALNQPQHF.

J is TRBJ1-6 and V is TRBV7-3, with 10 bases matching TRBD1. V shed 4 bases and J 9 bases; nucleotides not matched to a gene: 6. This CDR3 is built from 15 residues. Germline V CDR1 and CDR2: SGHTA, FQGTGA. The CDR3: CASSSSGTGASPLHF. The CDR3, as DNA: TGTGCCAGCAGCTCTTCCGGGACAGGGGCTTCACCCCTCCACTTT.

The chain links TRBV7-9 to TRBJ1-6, with D uncertain. This CDR3 is built from 14 residues. CDR1 SEHNR and CDR2 FQNEAQ come from the germline V gene (reference sequence). The germline V and J ends were trimmed by 4 bases and 13 bases, with 17 bases remaining between them. CDR3 amino acids: CASSSQQSLSPLHF. The CDR3 DNA sequence: TGTGCCAGCAGCTCTCAACAGTCTCTCTCTCCCCTCCACTTT.

The genes are TRBV4-3 and TRBJ1-1; D may be TRBD1 (5 bases). This CDR3 is built from 14 residues. Germline assignment: CDR1 LGHNA and CDR2 YSLEER. V dropped 1 base and J dropped 5 bases, with 11 bases sitting between them. The CDR3 nucleotides read TGCGCCAGCAGCCAAGCTCGGGGGAGGACTGAAGCTTTCTTT. Translation: CASSQARGRTEAFF.

The chain couples TRBV4-3 to TRBJ2-3, with 8 nucleotides matching TRBD2. Germline CDR1 LGHNA, CDR2 YSLEER. The CDR3 is 17 amino acids. V lost 1 base and J lost 1; bases outside the gene matches: 7. CDR3 bases: TGCGCCAGCAGCCAAGGAGTGGACGGGGGGGGCACAGATACGCAGTATTTT. Its translation: CASSQGVDGGGTDTQYF.

This chain connects TRBV19 to TRBJ2-3; D is unclear. Trimming removed 1 base from V and 3 bases from J, with 8 bases in between. Germline CDR1 is LNHDA and CDR2 is SQIVND (reference sequence). The CDR3 is made up of 14 amino acids. The DNA of the CDR3 is TGTGCCAGTAGTATAGCGGTAAATACAGATACGCAGTATTTT. This encodes CASSIAVNTDTQYF.

J is TRBJ2-1 and V is TRBV4-1; 7 bases match TRBD2. This CDR3 comprises 15 residues. CDR1 MGHRA and CDR2 YSYEKL come from the germline V gene. V shed 4 bases and J 3 bases; nucleotides not matched to a gene: 6. This CDR3 is CASSPTGGNYNEQFF. The CDR3 nucleotides read TGCGCCAGCAGCCCCACGGGGGGAAACTACAATGAGCAGTTCTTC.

This chain connects TRBV4-1 to TRBJ1-3; D ambiguous. The germline V and J ends were trimmed by 4 bases and 1 base, with 20 bases remaining between them. Germline lookup yields CDR1 MGHRA and CDR2 YSYEKL. This CDR3 contains 18 residues. In DNA, the CDR3 is TGCGCCAGCAGCCTAAGAGAGGGAGAAGTGCCTTCTGGAAACACCATATATTTT. This gives the protein CASSLREGEVPSGNTIYF.

V gene TRBV7-2 combines with J gene TRBJ2-1; possible D gene TRBD2, 7 bases. The CDR3 length is 16 residues. Trimming took 1 base from V and 8 from J, leaving 18 bases between them. Germline assignment: CDR1 SGHTA and CDR2 FQGNSA. Here the CDR3 DNA reads TGTGCCAGCAGCTTAGTTGGAGCCGGGGGGCCGGATGAGCAGTTCTTC. Protein: CASSLVGAGGPDEQFF. Together with reference TRBV7-2 and TRBJ2-1, the CDR3 gives the full variable domain: GAGVSQSPSNKVTEKGKDVELRCDPISGHTALYWYRQSLGQGLEFLIYFQGNSAPDKSGLPSDRFSAERTGGSVSTLTIQRTQQEDSAVYLCASSLVGAGGPDEQFFGPGTRLTVL.

The J gene is TRBJ1-2, the V gene TRBV6-5, with D hard to call. The CDR3 length is 12 residues. Trimming removed 8 bases from V and 9 bases from J, with 16 bases in between. Germline CDR1 MNHEY, CDR2 SVGAGI. CDR3 region: CASSENPSSYTF. As DNA, the CDR3 is TGTGCCAGCTCGGAGAATCCGTCAAGCTACACCTTC.

This chain uses TRBV11-2 with TRBJ2-1, with 7 bases lining up with TRBD1. The germline gives CDR1 SGHAT, CDR2 FQNNGV. The CDR3 sequence is 14 residues long. V dropped 5 bases and J dropped 5; count of bases not matched to a gene: 6. CDR3 protein: CASSAYRGDNEQFF. The CDR3 DNA follows: TGTGCCAGCAGCGCATACAGGGGAGACAATGAGCAGTTCTTC.

This sequence joins TRBV5-4 and TRBJ2-2; 8 bases are shared with TRBD2. The CDR3 has 17 residues. CDR1 is SGHNT and CDR2 is YYREEE in the germline V gene (reference sequence). J was trimmed by 5 bases and V by 4 bases; bases with no gene match: 13. This CDR3 reads CASSPLGRGALTGELFF. As DNA, the CDR3 is TGTGCCAGCAGCCCTTTAGGGCGGGGGGCCTTAACCGGGGAGCTGTTTTTT.

J is TRBJ1-1 and V is TRBV27, with TRBD1 matching 8 bases. V dropped 5 bases and J dropped 1; count of bases not matched to a gene: 6. This CDR3 is 15 amino acids long. Looked up from germline, CDR1 is MNHEY and CDR2 is SMNVEV (reference sequence). CDR3 in amino acids: CASSPDRARNTEAFF. CDR3 nucleotides: TGTGCCAGCAGTCCGGACAGGGCGAGGAACACTGAAGCTTTCTTT.

This sequence joins TRBV19 and TRBJ1-6; tentative D call: TRBD1 (5 bases). The V and J ends lost 6 bases and 8 bases respectively, with 17 bases between them. CDR3 length: 15 amino acids. Looked up from germline, CDR1 is LNHDA and CDR2 is SQIVND (reference sequence). The CDR3 coding sequence is TGTGCCAGTAGCCTCACGCCGGACAATTATTCACCCCTCCACTTT. Protein product: CASSLTPDNYSPLHF.

The chain joins TRBV27 to TRBJ2-7; perhaps TRBD2 as D (5 bases). This CDR3 spans 16 amino acids. CDR1 is MNHEY, CDR2 SMNVEV, per germline (reference sequence). V was trimmed by 2 bases and J by 0 bases, leaving 14 bases between them. As DNA, the CDR3 is TGTGCCAGCAGTTTAAAGGCGGGCCTAGCCTCCTACGAGCAGTACTTC. Translation: CASSLKAGLASYEQYF.

The chain couples TRBV6-1 to TRBJ1-2, with 9 bases matching TRBD1. In germline, CDR1 is MNHNS, CDR2 SASEGT. J gave up 8 bases and V 4 bases, and 8 bases lay outside the gene matches. The CDR3 has 14 residues. The CDR3 DNA follows: TGTGCCAGCAGTGCACGACAGGGGGTTGAAGGCTACACCTTC. Translation gives CASSARQGVEGYTF.

J is TRBJ2-3 and V is TRBV6-5; D is perhaps TRBD2 (6 bases). V gave up 1 base and J gave up 2 bases, with 13 bases separating them. The CDR3 spans 16 residues. Germline assignment: CDR1 MNHEY and CDR2 SVGAGI. CDR3 coding DNA: TGTGCCAGCAGTTACTGGAGGGGACGAAACACAGATACGCAGTATTTT. This encodes CASSYWRGRNTDTQYF.

This clone appeared a single time. The chain joins TRBV18 to TRBJ1-1, with 9 nucleotides matching TRBD1. The CDR3 has 15 residues. From germline, CDR1 is KGHSH and CDR2 LQKENI. Germline trimming cut 3 bases from V and 1 base from J; bases unmatched to any gene: 3. CDR3 sequence reads: CASSPDRGGNTEAFF. CDR3 DNA sequence: TGTGCCAGCTCACCGGACAGGGGAGGGAACACTGAAGCTTTCTTT.

This clone has a single count. This chain links TRBV6-1 with TRBJ1-1; possible D gene TRBD1, 6 bases. This CDR3 comprises 12 residues. The germline gives CDR1 MNHNS, CDR2 SASEGT. The V and J ends lost 6 bases and 10 bases respectively, with 15 bases between them. DNA for the CDR3: TGTGCCAGCAGCCTCTTGGACAGACCAGCTTTCTTT. This encodes CASSLLDRPAFF.